The rows below give T cell receptor beta chains drawn from one sample of a study of control samples from healthy donors and cancer patients. The table came from immunoSEQ multiplex PCR; TCRdb's copy has only in-frame clones and leaves some out. This sample has 100,000 to 150,000 clones, with more than 75% found just once. Input material: blood. The origin of the receptors is a man aged 30-40 years in good health. CDR3s leave out the opening cysteine and the closing phenylalanine or tryptophan. D genes are given only for firm matches.

v_gene	j_gene	d_gene	CDR3aa
TRBV2	TRBJ1-5	NA	ASSEQGGENQPQH
TRBV2	TRBJ2-7	NA	ASSFIQGNEQY
TRBV2	TRBJ2-6	NA	ASSSMGASGANVLT
TRBV5-5	TRBJ2-7	TRBD2	ASTWTSGGAGYEQY
TRBV11-2	TRBJ2-5	NA	ASSRNQETQY
TRBV7-9	TRBJ2-7	NA	ASSWSTVHEQY
TRBV5-1	TRBJ2-3	NA	ASSLVSGGEDTQY
TRBV5-1	TRBJ2-3	TRBD2	ASSYRTSGTDTQY
TRBV11-2	TRBJ1-4	TRBD1	ASSKGARGEKLF
TRBV5-6	TRBJ2-1	TRBD2	ASSLSPGLAIVDEQF
TRBV29-1	TRBJ1-2	NA	SVGSQGVLGYT
TRBV5-1	TRBJ1-5	NA	ASSFGGNNQPQH
TRBV6-6	TRBJ2-3	NA	ASSKTDSSTDTQY
TRBV29-1	TRBJ2-3	NA	SVITSTDTQY
TRBV19	TRBJ1-1	NA	ASSIAAGMNTEAF